These 6 T cell receptor beta chains were all obtained from the same sample, sequenced in a study of CD8 T cells in Susac syndrome. Reverse transcription of roughly 0.45 to 1 ug RNA used random hexamers. TCRdb re-analysed the immunoSEQ multiplex PCR reads in MiXCR, keeping a single row per CDR3 protein. The sample contains 180,000 or so distinct CDR3 sequences, around 94% of which appear only once. Sequenced material: CD4+ T cells from PBMCs. Receptors originate from a human donor in good health.

The genes are TRBV3-1 and TRBJ1-2, with a weak D call TRBD1 (5 bases). Germline CDR1 LGHDT, CDR2 YNNKEL (reference sequence). Trimming took 3 bases from V and 8 from J, leaving 16 bases between them. The CDR3 is 14 amino acids. In nucleotides, the CDR3 is TGTGCCAGCAGCCAGGCTGTAGGGGCCAGGGGCTACACCTTC. Translating gives CASSQAVGARGYTF.

The J gene is TRBJ1-6, the V gene TRBV2; no clear D. The CDR3 is made up of 11 amino acids. CDR1 and CDR2 from the germline V gene are SNHLY and FYNNEI. The V end lost 7 bases, the J end lost 6 bases, and 4 bases lay between the germline ends. In nucleotides, the CDR3 is TGTGCCAGCATCGGTAATTCACCCCTCCACTTT. It encodes CASIGNSPLHF.

The V and J genes are TRBV6-7 and TRBJ2-3, with D unresolved. TRBV6-7 is sorted into the ORF group, with uncertain function. V dropped 3 bases and J dropped 2 bases, with 18 bases sitting between them. This CDR3 spans 17 amino acids. The CDR3 DNA sequence: TGTGCCAGCAGTTATAACGAGAAGGGAATTTACACAGATACGCAGTATTTT. This encodes CASSYNEKGIYTDTQYF.

The chain combines TRBV15 with TRBJ2-1; TRBD2 agrees at 9 bases. Per the germline V gene, CDR1 is LNHNV and CDR2 is YYDKDF (reference sequence). The CDR3 length is 16 residues. The trim removed 6 bases at V and 10 bases at J, leaving 16 bases unmatched. The CDR3, as DNA: TGTGCCACCAGAACCCTCGGGGCTAGCGGGGTGGGCGAGCAGTTCTTC. Translating it yields CATRTLGASGVGEQFF.

Here the CDR3 reads CSARRGGGSANEKLFF. CDR3 coding DNA: TGCAGTGCTAGGAGGGGAGGGGGCTCAGCTAATGAAAAACTGTTTTTT. The rearrangement joins TRBV20-1 to TRBJ1-4; 7 nucleotides line up with TRBD1. Germline V CDR1 and CDR2: DFQATT, SNEGSKA (reference sequence). The junction had 10 bases not matched to a gene; V was cut back by 3 bases and J by 3 bases. CDR3 length equals 16 residues.

A note on this clonotype: Relative to the germline gene, one junction end is altered; a read error may explain this. This chain uses TRBV7-7 with TRBJ2-5; D possibly corresponds to TRBD2 (5 bases). The germline CDR1 and CDR2 sequences are SSHAT and FNYEAQ (reference sequence). This CDR3 has 14 amino acids. The DNA of the CDR3 is TGTGCTAGCAGCCCCGCCGGGGTCACAGAGACCCAGTACTTC. Translated, it gives CASSPAGVTETQYF.